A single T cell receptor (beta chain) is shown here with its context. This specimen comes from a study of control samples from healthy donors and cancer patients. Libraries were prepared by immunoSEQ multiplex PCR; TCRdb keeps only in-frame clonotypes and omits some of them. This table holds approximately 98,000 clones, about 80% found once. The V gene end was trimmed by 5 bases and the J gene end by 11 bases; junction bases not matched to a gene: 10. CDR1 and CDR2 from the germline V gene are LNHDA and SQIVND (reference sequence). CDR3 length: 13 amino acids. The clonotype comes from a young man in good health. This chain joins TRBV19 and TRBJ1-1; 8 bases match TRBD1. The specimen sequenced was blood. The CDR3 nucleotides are TGTGCCAGTAGTGTCCAAAGACAGGGGCCCGCTTTCTTT. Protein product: CASSVQRQGPAFF.